The clone carrying this TCR beta chain was recorded once. This sample is drawn from a study of blood T cell repertoires in COVID-19. Study as a whole: The study drew acute and convalescent COVID-19 samples from the United States, Italy and Spain. The analysed material was cDNA or gDNA that came from T cells, B-cell-depleted T cells, or PBMCs.

As handled by the study authors: How many nucleated cells were present was estimated from reference gene primer amplification. The repertoire was sequenced with immunoSEQ multiplex PCR; TCRdb's copy has only in-frame clones and lacks some. From that table come the V and J calls and clone size; the DNA was used to work out D and trimming. The sample has about 76,000 clones; 87% are singletons. The CDR3 loop spans 14 amino acids. V lost 6 bases and J 0 bases, leaving 12 bases between the germline ends. From germline, CDR1 is SEHNR and CDR2 FQNEAQ (reference sequence). The TCR was taken from a young man with acute or convalescent COVID-19. This chain uses TRBV7-9 with TRBJ2-7; unclear D gene. The sample comprised peripheral blood. In DNA, the CDR3 is TGTGCCAGCAGAACGACAATAAACTCCTACGAGCAGTACTTC. Translation gives CASRTTINSYEQYF.